This T cell receptor beta chain was recorded in a study of early T cells in non-severe SARS-CoV-2 infection. Germline-derived CDR1 and CDR2 are SGHAT and FQNNGV. V was clipped by 1 base and J by 1 base; unmatched bases: 4. The CDR3 spans 16 residues. One entry per CDR3 protein results from TCRdb running MiXCR on the 5' RACE reads. Altogether approximately 47,000 distinct CDR3 sequences are present, under 7.5% being singletons, with the ten largest covering under 8%. The sample holds many counts of this clonotype. This specimen consisted of whole blood, obtained at baseline. The chain has TRBV11-2 and TRBJ2-3; TRBD2 agrees at 8 bases. The TCR comes from an adult who was a healthcare worker with PCR-confirmed SARS-CoV-2 infection or an uninfected control (not recorded which). In DNA, the CDR3 is TGTGCCAGCAGCTTAGTACGAGCGGGGGGCACAGATACGCAGTATTTT. Translation: CASSLVRAGGTDTQYF.